Sequencing of this T cell receptor beta chain was carried out in a study of blood T cell repertoires in COVID-19. Study-level background: The study drew acute and convalescent COVID-19 samples from the United States, Italy and Spain. PBMCs, B-cell-depleted T cells, or T cells were the source of the cDNA or gDNA that made up the material.

After removal of 6 bases from V and 4 bases from J, the junction contained 6 bases not matched to a gene. This CDR3 has 14 amino acids. Germline V lookup: CDR1 SGHTS, CDR2 YDEGEE. Per the study methods: For nucleated cells, counts were estimated from reference gene primer amplification. The assay was immunoSEQ multiplex PCR, and TCRdb's table has in-frame clones only and misses some. V and J calls and clone size are given by that table; D and trimming were obtained from the DNA. The sample carries about 73,000 clones, 89% recorded once. J is TRBJ1-4 and V is TRBV5-8, with 7 positions matching TRBD1. Sequencing was performed on peripheral blood. The TCR comes from an older man with acute or convalescent COVID-19. The CDR3 DNA is TGTGCCAGCACCCGGGGACAGATTAATGAAAAACTGTTTTTT. Its protein product is CASTRGQINEKLFF. The full variable domain, completed using reference TRBV5-8 and TRBJ1-4, is EAGVTQSPTHLIKTRGQQATLRCSPISGHTSVYWYQQALGLGLQFLLWYDEGEERNRGNFPPRFSGRQFPNYSSELNVNALELEDSALYLCASTRGQINEKLFFGSGTQLSVL.